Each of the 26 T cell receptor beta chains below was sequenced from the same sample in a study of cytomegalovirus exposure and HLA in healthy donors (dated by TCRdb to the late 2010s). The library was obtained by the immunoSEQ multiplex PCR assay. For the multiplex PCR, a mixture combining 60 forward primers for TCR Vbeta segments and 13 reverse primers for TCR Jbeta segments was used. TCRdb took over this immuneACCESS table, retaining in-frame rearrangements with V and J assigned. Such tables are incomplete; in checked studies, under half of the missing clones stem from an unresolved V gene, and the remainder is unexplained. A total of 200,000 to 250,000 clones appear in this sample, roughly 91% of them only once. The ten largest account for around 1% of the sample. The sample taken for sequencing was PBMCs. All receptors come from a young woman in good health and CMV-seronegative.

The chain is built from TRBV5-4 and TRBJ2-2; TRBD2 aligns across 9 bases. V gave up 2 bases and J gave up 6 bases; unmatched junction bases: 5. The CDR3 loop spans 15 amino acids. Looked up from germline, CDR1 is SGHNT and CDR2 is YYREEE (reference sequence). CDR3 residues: CASSFGGRGPGELFF. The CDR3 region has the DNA TGTGCCAGCAGCTTCGGCGGGAGGGGGCCCGGGGAGCTGTTTTTT. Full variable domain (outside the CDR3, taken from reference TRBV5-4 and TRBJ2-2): ETGVTQSPTHLIKTRGQQVTLRCSSQSGHNTVSWYQQALGQGPQFIFQYYREEENGRGNFPPRFSGLQFPNYSSELNVNALELDDSALYLCASSFGGRGPGELFFGEGSRLTVL.

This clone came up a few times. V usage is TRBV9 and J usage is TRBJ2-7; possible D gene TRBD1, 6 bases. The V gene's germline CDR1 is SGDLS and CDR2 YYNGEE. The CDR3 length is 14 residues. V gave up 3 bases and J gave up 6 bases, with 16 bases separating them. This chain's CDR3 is CASSAQNRDSEQYF. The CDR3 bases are TGTGCCAGCAGCGCCCAAAACAGGGATTCCGAGCAGTACTTC.

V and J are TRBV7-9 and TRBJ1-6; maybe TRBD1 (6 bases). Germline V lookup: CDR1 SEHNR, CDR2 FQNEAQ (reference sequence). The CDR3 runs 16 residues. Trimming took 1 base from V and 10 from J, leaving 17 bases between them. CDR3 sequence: CASSLEGQGRRSPLHF. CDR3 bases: TGTGCCAGCAGCTTAGAGGGTCAGGGGCGGCGATCACCCCTCCACTTT.

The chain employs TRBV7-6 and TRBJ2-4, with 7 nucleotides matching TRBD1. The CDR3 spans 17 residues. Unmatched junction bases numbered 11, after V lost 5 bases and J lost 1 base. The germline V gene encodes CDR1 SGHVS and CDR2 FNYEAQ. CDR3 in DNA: TGTGCCAGCAGCCGATTTCTCCCCAGGGGGGCCAAAAACATTCAGTACTTC. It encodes CASSRFLPRGAKNIQYF. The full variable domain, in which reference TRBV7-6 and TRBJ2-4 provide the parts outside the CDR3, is GAGVSQSPRYKVTKRGQDVALRCDPISGHVSLYWYRQALGQGPEFLTYFNYEAQQDKSGLPNDRFSAERPEGSISTLTIQRTEQRDSAMYRCASSRFLPRGAKNIQYFGAGTRLSVL.

CDR3 residues: CASSLAVAGGTDTQYF. CDR3 sequence (DNA): TGCGCCAGCAGCTTGGCCGTTGCGGGGGGCACAGATACGCAGTATTTT. J is TRBJ2-3 and V is TRBV5-1, with 7 bases fitting TRBD2. The CDR3 consists of 16 residues. The V and J ends lost 0 bases and 1 base, in that order; junction bases with no gene match: 5. Germline assignment: CDR1 SGHRS and CDR2 YFSETQ. The variable domain in full, completed from reference TRBV5-1 and TRBJ2-3, reads KAGVTQTPRYLIKTRGQQVTLSCSPISGHRSVSWYQQTPGQGLQFLFEYFSETQRNKGNFPGRFSGRQFSNSRSEMNVSTLELGDSALYLCASSLAVAGGTDTQYFGPGTRLTVL.

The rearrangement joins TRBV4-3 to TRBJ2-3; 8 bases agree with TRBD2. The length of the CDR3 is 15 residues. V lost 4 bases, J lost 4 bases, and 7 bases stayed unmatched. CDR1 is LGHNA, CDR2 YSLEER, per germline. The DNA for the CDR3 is TGCGCCAGCAGCCCAGACGTAGCGGGGTCAGATACGCAGTATTTT. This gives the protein CASSPDVAGSDTQYF.

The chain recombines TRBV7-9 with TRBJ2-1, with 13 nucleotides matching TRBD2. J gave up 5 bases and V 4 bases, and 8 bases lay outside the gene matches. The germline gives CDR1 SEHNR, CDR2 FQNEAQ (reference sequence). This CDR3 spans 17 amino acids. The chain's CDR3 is CASSSPRTSGRNNEQFF. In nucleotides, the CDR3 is TGTGCCAGCAGCTCCCCTCGGACTAGCGGGAGAAACAATGAGCAGTTCTTC.

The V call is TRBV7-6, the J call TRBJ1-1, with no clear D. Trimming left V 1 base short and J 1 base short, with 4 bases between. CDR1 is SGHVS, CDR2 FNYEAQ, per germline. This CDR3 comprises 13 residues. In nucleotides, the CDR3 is TGTGCCAGCAGCTTAGGACAGAACACTGAAGCTTTCTTT. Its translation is CASSLGQNTEAFF.

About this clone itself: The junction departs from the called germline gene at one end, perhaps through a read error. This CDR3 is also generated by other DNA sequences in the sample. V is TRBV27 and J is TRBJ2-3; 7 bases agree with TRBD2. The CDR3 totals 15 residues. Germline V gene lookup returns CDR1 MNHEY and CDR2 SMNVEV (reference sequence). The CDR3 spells CASSDSGRGTDTQYF. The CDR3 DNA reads TGTGCCAGCAGTGATTCTGGGAGGGGCACAGATACACAGTATTTT.

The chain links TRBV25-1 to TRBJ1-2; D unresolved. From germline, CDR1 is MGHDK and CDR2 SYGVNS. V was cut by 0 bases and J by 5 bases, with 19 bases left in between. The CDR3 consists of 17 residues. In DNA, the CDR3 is TGTGCCAGCAGTGAATATAGAGGTAACGGGAACTTGTATGGCTACACCTTC. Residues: CASSEYRGNGNLYGYTF.

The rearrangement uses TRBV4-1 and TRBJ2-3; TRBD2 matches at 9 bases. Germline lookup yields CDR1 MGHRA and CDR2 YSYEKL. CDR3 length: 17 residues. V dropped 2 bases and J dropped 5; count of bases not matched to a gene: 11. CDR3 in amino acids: CASSQRAQGLAGDTQYF. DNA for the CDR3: TGCGCCAGCAGCCAACGGGCCCAGGGACTAGCAGGAGATACGCAGTATTTT.

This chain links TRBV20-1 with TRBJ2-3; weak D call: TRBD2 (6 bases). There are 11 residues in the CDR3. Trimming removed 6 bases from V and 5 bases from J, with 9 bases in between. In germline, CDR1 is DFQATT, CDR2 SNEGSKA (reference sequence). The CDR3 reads CSAYGGDTQYF. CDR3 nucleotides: TGCAGTGCCTACGGGGGAGATACGCAGTATTTT.

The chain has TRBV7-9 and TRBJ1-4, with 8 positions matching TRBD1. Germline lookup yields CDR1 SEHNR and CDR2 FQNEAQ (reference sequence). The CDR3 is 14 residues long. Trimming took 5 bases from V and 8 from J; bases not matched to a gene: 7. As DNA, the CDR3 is TGTGCCAGCAGCCCGGGGGACAGGCCAGAAAAACTGTTTTTT. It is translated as CASSPGDRPEKLFF. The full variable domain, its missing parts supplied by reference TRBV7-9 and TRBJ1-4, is DTGVSQNPRHKITKRGQNVTFRCDPISEHNRLYWYRQTLGQGPEFLTYFQNEAQLEKSRLLSDRFSAERPKGSFSTLEIQRTEQGDSAMYLCASSPGDRPEKLFFGSGTQLSVL.

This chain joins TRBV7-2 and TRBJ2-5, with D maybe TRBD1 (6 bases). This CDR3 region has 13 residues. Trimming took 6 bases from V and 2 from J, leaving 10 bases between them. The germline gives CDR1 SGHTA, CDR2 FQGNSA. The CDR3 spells CASSYRVQETQYF. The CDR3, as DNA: TGTGCCAGCAGTTACAGGGTGCAAGAGACCCAGTACTTC.

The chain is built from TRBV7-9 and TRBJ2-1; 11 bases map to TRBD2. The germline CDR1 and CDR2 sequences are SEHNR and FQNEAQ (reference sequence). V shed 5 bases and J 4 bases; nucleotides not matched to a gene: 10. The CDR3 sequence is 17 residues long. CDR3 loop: CASSTGLAASRYNEQFF. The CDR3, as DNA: TGTGCCAGCAGCACGGGACTAGCGGCTTCGAGGTACAATGAGCAGTTCTTC.

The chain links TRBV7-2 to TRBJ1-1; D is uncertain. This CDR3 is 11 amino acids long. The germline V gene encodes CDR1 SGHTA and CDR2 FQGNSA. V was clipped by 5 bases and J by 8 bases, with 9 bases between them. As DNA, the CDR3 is TGTGCCAGCAGCAACAAACCCGAAGCTTTCTTT. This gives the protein CASSNKPEAFF.

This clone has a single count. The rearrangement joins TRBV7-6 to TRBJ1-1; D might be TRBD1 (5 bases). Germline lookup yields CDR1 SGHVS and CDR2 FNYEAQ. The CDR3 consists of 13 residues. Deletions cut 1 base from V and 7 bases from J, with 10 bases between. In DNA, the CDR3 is TGTGCCAGCAGCTTAGGGGGCGGGGGTGAAGCTTTCTTT. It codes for CASSLGGGGEAFF.

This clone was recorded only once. The CDR3 bases are TGTGCCAGCAGGGCAGGGGGGACAACTAATGAAAAACTGTTTTTT. Translated: CASRAGGTTNEKLFF. The chain uses TRBV2 and TRBJ1-4; 7 bases are shared with TRBD1. This CDR3 spans 15 amino acids. Germline CDR1 and CDR2: SNHLY and FYNNEI. V lost 6 bases and J lost 0; bases outside the gene matches: 4. Variable domain in full (rest from reference TRBV2 and TRBJ1-4): EPEVTQTPSHQVTQMGQEVILRCVPISNHLYFYWYRQILGQKVEFLVSFYNNEISEKSEIFDDQFSVERPDGSNFTLKIRSTKLEDSAMYFCASRAGGTTNEKLFFGSGTQLSVL.

Written as DNA, the CDR3 is TGTGCCACCAGCAAAGGACAGGCAGCTAACAATGAGCAGTTCTTC. Its translation is CATSKGQAANNEQFF. This chain links TRBV15 with TRBJ2-1, with 7 bases identical to TRBD1. V trimming: 4 bases; J trimming: 5 bases; junction bases outside the gene matches: 8. CDR1 LNHNV and CDR2 YYDKDF come from the germline V gene (reference sequence). The CDR3 has 15 residues.

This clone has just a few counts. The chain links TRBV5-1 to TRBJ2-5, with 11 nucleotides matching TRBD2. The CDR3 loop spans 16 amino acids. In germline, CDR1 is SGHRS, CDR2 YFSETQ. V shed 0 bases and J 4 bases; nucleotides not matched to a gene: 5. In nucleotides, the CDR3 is TGCGCCAGCAGCTTGGCACCGACTAGCGGGACAGAGACCCAGTACTTC. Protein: CASSLAPTSGTETQYF.

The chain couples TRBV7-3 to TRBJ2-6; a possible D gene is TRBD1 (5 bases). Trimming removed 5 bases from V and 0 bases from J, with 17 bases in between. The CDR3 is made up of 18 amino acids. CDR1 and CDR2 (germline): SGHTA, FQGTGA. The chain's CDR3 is CASSARQSWPSGANVLTF. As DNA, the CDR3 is TGTGCCAGCAGCGCACGACAGTCCTGGCCCTCTGGGGCCAACGTCCTGACTTTC.

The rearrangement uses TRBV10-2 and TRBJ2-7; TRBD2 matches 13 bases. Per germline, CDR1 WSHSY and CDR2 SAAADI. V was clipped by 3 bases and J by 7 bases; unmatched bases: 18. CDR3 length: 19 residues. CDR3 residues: CASSERLLAGGGPGGEQYF. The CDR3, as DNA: TGCGCCAGCAGTGAACGTTTACTAGCGGGAGGGGGCCCCGGGGGTGAGCAGTACTTC.

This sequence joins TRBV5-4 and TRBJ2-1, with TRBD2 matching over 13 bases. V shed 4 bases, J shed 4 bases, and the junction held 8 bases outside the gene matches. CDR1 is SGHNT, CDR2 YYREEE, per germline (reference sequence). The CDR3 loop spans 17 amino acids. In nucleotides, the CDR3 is TGTGCCAGCAGCCTGGGTTGGACTAGCGGGAGTTACAATGAGCAGTTCTTC. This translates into CASSLGWTSGSYNEQFF.

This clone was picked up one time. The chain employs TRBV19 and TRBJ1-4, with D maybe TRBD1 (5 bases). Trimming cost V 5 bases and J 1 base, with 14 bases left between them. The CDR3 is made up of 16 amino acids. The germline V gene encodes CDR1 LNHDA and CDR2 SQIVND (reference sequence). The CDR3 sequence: CASSSPGHGTNEKLFF. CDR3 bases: TGTGCCAGTAGTTCTCCCGGACACGGAACTAATGAAAAACTGTTTTTT.

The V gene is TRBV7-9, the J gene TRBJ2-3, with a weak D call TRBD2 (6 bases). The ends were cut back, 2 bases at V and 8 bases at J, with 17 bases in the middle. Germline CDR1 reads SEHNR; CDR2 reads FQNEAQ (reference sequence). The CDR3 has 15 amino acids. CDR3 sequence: CASSLLVPDGGTQYF. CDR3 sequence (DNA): TGTGCCAGCAGCTTACTTGTCCCAGACGGGGGTACGCAGTATTTT.

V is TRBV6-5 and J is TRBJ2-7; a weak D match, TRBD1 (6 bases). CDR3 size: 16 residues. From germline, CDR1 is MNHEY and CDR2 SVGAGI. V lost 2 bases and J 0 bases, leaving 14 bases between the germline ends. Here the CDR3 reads CASSYHFTGNSYEQYF. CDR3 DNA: TGTGCCAGCAGTTACCACTTCACAGGGAACTCCTACGAGCAGTACTTC.